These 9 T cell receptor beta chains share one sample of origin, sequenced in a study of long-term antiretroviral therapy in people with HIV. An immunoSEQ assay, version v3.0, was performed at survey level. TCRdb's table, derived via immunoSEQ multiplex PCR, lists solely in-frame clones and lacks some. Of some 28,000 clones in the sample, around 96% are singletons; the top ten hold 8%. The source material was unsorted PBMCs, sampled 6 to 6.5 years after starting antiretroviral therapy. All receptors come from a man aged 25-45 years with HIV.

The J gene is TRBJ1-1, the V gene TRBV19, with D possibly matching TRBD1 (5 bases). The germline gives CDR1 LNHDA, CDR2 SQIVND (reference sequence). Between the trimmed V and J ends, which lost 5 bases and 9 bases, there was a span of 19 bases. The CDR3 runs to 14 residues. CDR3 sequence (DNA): TGTGCCAGTAGTTCCCGCAAACAGGATTCCAAAGCTTTCTTT. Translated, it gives CASSSRKQDSKAFF. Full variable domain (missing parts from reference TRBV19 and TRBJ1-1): DGGITQSPKYLFRKEGQNVTLSCEQNLNHDAMYWYRQDPGQGLRLIYYSQIVNDFQKGDIAEGYSVSREKKESFPLTVTSAQKNPTAFYLCASSSRKQDSKAFFGQGTRLTVV.

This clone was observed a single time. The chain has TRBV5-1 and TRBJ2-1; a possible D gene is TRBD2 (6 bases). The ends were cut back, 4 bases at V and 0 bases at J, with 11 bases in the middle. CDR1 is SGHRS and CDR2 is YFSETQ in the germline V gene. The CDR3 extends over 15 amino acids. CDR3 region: CASSLATDSYNEQFF. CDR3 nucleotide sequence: TGCGCCAGCAGCCTAGCGACGGACTCCTACAATGAGCAGTTCTTC.

In nucleotides, the CDR3 is TGCAGCGTTGTAGGCGGGCACCACCTGGGGACCCAGTACTTC. As protein: CSVVGGHHLGTQYF. V gene TRBV29-1 combines with J gene TRBJ2-5; TRBD2 is a possible D gene (5 bases). V lost 4 bases and J lost 7, with 19 bases in between. CDR3 length: 14 amino acids. From germline, CDR1 is SQVTM and CDR2 ANQGSEA.

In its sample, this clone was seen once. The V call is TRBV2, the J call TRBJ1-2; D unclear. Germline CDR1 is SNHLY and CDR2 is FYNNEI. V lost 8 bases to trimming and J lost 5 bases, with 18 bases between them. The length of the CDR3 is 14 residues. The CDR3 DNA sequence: TGTGCCAGCGTGCAGGAGGGCGGGCTATATGGCTACACCTTC. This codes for CASVQEGGLYGYTF. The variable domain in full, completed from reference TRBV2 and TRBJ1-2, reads EPEVTQTPSHQVTQMGQEVILRCVPISNHLYFYWYRQILGQKVEFLVSFYNNEISEKSEIFDDQFSVERPDGSNFTLKIRSTKLEDSAMYFCASVQEGGLYGYTFGSGTRLTVV.

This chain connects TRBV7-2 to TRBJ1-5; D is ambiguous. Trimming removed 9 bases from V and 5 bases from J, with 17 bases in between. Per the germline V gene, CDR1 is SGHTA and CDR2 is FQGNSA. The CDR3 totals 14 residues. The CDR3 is CASGEGRIDQPQHF. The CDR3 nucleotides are TGTGCCAGTGGAGAAGGGCGGATTGATCAGCCCCAGCATTTT.

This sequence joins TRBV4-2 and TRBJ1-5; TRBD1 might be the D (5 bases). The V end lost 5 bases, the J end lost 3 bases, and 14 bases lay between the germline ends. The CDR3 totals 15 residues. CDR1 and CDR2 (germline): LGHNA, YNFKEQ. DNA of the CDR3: TGTGCCAGCAGCGGCGGGGGGTCAAACAATCAGCCCCAGCATTTT. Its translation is CASSGGGSNNQPQHF.

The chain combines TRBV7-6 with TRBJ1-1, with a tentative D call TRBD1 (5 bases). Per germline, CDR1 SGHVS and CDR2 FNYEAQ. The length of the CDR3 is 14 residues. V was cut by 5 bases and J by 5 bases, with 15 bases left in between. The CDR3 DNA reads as TGTGCCAGCAGCCCGGGACCCCGGGGGACTGAAGCTTTCTTT. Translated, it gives CASSPGPRGTEAFF. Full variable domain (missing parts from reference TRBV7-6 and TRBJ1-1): GAGVSQSPRYKVTKRGQDVALRCDPISGHVSLYWYRQALGQGPEFLTYFNYEAQQDKSGLPNDRFSAERPEGSISTLTIQRTEQRDSAMYRCASSPGPRGTEAFFGQGTRLTVV.

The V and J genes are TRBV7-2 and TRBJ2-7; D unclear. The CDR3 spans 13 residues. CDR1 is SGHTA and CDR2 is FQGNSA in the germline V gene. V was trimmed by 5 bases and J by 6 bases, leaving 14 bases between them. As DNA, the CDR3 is TGTGCCAGCAGCAAAAGCCTTCGAGGCGAGCAGTACTTC. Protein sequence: CASSKSLRGEQYF.

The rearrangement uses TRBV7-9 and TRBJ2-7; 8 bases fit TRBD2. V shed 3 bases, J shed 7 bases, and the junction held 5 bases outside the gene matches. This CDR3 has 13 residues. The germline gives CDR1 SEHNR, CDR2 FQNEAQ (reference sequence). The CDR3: CASSLAGGREQYF. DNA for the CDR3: TGTGCCAGCAGCTTGGCGGGGGGTCGAGAGCAGTACTTC.